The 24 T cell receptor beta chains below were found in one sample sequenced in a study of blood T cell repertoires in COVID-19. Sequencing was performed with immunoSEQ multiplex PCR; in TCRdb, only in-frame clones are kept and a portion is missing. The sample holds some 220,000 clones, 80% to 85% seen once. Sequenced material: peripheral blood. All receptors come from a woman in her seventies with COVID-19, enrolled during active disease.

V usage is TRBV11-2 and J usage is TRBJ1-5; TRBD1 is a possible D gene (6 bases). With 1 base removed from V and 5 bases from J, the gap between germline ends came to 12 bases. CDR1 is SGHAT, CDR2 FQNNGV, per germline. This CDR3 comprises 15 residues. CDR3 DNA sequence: TGTGCCAGCAGCTTAGGCAGGGGAGGGTATCAGCCCCAGCATTTT. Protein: CASSLGRGGYQPQHF.

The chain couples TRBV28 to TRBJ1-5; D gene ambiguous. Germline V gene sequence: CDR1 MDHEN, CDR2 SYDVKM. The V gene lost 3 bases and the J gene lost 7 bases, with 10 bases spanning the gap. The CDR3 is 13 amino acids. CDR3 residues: CASSFPGNQPQHF. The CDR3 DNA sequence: TGTGCCAGCAGTTTCCCGGGTAACCAGCCCCAGCATTTT.

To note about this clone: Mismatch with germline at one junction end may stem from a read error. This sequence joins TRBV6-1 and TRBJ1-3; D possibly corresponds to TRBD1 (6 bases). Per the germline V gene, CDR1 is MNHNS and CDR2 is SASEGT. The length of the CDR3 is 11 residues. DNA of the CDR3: TGTGCCAGCAGTGATCACAGGGAAGGTGATTTT. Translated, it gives CASSDHREGDF.

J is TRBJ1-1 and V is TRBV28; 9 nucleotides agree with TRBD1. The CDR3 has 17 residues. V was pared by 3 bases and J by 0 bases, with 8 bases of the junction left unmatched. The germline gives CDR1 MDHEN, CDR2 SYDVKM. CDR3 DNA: TGTGCCAGCAGTTTTTCCGGGAGGACAGGGGTGAACACTGAAGCTTTCTTT. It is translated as CASSFSGRTGVNTEAFF.

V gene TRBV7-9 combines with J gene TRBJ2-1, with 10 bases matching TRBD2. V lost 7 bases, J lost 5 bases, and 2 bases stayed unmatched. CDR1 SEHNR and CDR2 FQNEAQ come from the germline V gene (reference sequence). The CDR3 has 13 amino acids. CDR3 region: CASTSGSDNEQFF. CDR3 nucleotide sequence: TGTGCCAGCACTAGCGGGAGTGACAATGAGCAGTTCTTC.

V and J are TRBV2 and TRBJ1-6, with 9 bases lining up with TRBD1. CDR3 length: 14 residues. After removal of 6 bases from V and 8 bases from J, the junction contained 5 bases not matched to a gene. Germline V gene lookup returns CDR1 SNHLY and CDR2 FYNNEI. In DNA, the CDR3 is TGTGCCAGCAGCTTCCGGGACAGGGATTCACCCCTCCACTTT. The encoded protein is CASSFRDRDSPLHF.

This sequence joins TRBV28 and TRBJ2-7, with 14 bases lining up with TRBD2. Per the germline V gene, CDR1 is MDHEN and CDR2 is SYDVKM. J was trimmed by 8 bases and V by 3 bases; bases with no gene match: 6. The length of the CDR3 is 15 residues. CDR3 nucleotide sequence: TGTGCCAGCAGTTTCCCCGGACTAGCGGGAGGCAAGCAGTACTTC. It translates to CASSFPGLAGGKQYF. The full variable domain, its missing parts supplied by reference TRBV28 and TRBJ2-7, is DVKVTQSSRYLVKRTGEKVFLECVQDMDHENMFWYRQDPGLGLRLIYFSYDVKMKEKGDIPEGYSVSREKKERFSLILESASTNQTSMYLCASSFPGLAGGKQYFGPGTRLTVT.

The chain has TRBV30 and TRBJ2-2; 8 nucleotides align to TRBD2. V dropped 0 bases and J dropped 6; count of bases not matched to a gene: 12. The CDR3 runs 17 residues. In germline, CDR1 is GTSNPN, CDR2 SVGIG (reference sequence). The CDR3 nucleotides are TGTGCCTGGAGTGTACGAATTAGCGGGATACCACCCGGGGAGCTGTTTTTT. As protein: CAWSVRISGIPPGELFF. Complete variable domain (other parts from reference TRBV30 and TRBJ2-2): SQTIHQWPATLVQPVGSPLSLECTVEGTSNPNLYWYRQAAGRGLQLLFYSVGIGQISSEVPQNLSASRPQDRQFILSSKKLLLSDSGFYLCAWSVRISGIPPGELFFGEGSRLTVL.

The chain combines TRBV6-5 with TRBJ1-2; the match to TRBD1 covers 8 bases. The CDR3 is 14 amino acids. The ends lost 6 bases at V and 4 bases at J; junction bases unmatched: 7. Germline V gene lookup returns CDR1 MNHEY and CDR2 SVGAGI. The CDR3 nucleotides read TGTGCCAGCAGCTCTTCAACAGGGGGCTATGGCTACACCTTC. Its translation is CASSSSTGGYGYTF.

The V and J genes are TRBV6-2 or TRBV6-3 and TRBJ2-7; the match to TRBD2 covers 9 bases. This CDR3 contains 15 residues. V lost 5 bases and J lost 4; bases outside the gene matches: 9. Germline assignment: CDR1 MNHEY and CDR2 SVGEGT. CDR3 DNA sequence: TGTGCCAGCAGTGAGGGACTAGCAGGCCTTTACGAGCAGTACTTC. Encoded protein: CASSEGLAGLYEQYF.

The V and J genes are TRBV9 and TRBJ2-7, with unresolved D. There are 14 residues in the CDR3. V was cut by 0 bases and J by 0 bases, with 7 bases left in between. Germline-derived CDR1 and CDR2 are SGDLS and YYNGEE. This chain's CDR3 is CASSVATVSYEQYF. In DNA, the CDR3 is TGTGCCAGCAGCGTAGCCACGGTCTCCTACGAGCAGTACTTC. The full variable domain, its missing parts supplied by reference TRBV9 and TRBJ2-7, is DSGVTQTPKHLITATGQRVTLRCSPRSGDLSVYWYQQSLDQGLQFLIQYYNGEERAKGNILERFSAQQFPDLHSELNLSSLELGDSALYFCASSVATVSYEQYFGPGTRLTVT.

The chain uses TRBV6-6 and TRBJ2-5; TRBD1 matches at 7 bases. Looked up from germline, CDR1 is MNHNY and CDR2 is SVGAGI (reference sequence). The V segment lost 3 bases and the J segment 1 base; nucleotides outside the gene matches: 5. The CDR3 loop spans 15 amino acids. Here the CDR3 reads CASSYSGQAQETQYF. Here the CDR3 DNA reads TGTGCCAGCAGTTATAGTGGACAGGCCCAAGAGACCCAGTACTTC.

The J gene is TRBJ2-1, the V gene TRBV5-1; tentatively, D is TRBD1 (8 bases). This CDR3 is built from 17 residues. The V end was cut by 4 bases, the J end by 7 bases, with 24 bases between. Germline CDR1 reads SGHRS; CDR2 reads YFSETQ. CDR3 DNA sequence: TGCGCCAGCAGCACCGTCTCGGACAGGGCGGGACTAAATGAGCAGTTCTTC. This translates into CASSTVSDRAGLNEQFF.

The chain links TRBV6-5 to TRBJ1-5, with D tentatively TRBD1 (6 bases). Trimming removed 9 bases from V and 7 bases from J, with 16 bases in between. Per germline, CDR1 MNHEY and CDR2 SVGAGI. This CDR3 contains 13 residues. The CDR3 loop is CASLGQSSQPQHF. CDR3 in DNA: TGTGCCAGTCTAGGACAGTCTAGCCAGCCCCAGCATTTT.

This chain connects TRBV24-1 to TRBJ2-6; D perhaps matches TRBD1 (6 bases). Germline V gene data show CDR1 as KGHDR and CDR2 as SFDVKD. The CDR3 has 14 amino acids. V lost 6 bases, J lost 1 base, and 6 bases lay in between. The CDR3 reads CATSTGSGANVLTF. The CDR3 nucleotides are TGTGCCACCAGTACAGGGTCTGGGGCCAACGTCCTGACTTTC.

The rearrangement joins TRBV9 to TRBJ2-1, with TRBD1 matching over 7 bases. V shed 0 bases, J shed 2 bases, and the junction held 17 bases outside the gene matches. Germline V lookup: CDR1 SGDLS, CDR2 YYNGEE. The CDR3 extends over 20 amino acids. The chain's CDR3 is CASSVAPRTGRRIAYNEQFF. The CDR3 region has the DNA TGTGCCAGCAGCGTAGCTCCCCGGACAGGAAGGAGGATAGCCTACAATGAGCAGTTCTTC.

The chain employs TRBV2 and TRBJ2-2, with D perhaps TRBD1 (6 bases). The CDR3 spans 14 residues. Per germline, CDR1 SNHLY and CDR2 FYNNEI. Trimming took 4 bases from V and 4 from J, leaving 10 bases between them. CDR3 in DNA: TGTGCCAGCAGTGTTAACAGGGCCACCGGGGAGCTGTTTTTT. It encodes CASSVNRATGELFF.

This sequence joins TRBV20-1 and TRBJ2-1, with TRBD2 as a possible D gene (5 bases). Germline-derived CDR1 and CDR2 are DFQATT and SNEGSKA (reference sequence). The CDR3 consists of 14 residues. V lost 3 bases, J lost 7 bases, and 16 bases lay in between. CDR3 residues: CSASWRLARNEQFF. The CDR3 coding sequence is TGCAGTGCTAGTTGGAGGTTAGCGCGGAATGAGCAGTTCTTC.

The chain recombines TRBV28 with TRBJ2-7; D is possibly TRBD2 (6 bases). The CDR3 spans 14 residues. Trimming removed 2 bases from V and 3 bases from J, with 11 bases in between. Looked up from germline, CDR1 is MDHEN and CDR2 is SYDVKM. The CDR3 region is CASSLGTQLYEQYF. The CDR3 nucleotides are TGTGCCAGCAGTTTAGGGACTCAGCTCTACGAGCAGTACTTC.

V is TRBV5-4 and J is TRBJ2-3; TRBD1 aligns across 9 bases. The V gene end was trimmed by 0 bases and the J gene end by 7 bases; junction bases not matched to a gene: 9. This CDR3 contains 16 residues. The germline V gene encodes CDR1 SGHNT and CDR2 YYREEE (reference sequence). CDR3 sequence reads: CASSLGTGVTRYTQYF. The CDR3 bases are TGTGCCAGCAGCTTGGGGACAGGGGTGACTAGATATACGCAGTATTTT.

The chain's CDR3 is CAWSGTGAGEKLFF. The CDR3 DNA reads as TGTGCCTGGAGCGGGACAGGGGCGGGAGAAAAACTGTTTTTT. The rearrangement links TRBV30 to TRBJ1-4; 10 bases fit TRBD1. Germline V lookup: CDR1 GTSNPN, CDR2 SVGIG (reference sequence). The CDR3 runs 14 residues. Trimming removed 3 bases from V and 8 bases from J; junction bases left unmatched: 6.

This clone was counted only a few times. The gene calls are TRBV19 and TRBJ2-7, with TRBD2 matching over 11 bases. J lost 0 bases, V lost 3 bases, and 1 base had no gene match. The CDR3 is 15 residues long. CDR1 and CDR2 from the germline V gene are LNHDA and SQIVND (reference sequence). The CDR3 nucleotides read TGTGCCAGTAGTATGGGACTAGCGGCCTCCTACGAGCAGTACTTC. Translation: CASSMGLAASYEQYF.

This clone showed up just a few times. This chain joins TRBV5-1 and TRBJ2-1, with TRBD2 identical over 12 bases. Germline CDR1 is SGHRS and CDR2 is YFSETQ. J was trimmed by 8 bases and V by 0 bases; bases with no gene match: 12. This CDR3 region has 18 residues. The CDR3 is CASSLAGGLAGRSDEQFF. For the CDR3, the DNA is TGCGCCAGCAGCTTGGCAGGGGGACTAGCGGGCCGTTCGGATGAGCAGTTCTTC.

The CDR3 DNA reads TGCGCCAGCATGACTAGCGGGTGCCAAGAGACCCAGTACTTC. It encodes CASMTSGCQETQYF. The chain is built from TRBV10-1 and TRBJ2-5; 10 nucleotides match TRBD2. The CDR3 contains 14 residues. Trimming cost V 7 bases and J 1 base; bases outside gene matches: 3. Germline lookup yields CDR1 WNHNN and CDR2 SYGVQD (reference sequence).